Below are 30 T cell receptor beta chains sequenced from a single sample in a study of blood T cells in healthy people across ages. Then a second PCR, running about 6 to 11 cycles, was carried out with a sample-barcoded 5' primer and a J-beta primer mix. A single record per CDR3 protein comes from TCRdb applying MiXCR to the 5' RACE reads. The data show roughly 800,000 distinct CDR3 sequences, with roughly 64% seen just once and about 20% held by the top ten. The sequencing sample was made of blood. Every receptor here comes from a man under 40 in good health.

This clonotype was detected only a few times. The CDR3 loop is CSGGAGMNTEAFF. CDR3 DNA sequence: TGCAGTGGGGGTGCGGGTATGAACACTGAAGCTTTCTTT. This chain links TRBV20-1 with TRBJ1-1, with D unclear. The CDR3 is 13 residues long. Trimming cost V 7 bases and J 0 bases, with 12 bases left between them. Per the germline V gene, CDR1 is DFQATT and CDR2 is SNEGSKA (reference sequence).

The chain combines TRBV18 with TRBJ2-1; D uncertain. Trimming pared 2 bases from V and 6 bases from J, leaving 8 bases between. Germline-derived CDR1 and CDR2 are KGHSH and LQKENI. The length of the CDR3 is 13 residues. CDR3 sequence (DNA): TGTGCCAGCTCACCAGCGGTCGGCAATGAGCAGTTCTTC. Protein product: CASSPAVGNEQFF. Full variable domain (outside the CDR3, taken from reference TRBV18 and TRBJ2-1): NAGVMQNPRHLVRRRGQEARLRCSPMKGHSHVYWYRQLPEEGLKFMVYLQKENIIDESGMPKERFSAEFPKEGPSILRIQQVVRGDSAAYFCASSPAVGNEQFFGPGTRLTVL.

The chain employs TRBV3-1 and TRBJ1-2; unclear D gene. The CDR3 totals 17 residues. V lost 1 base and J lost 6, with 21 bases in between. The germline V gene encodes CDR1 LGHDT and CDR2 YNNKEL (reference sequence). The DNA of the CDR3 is TGTGCCAGCAGCCAAGGCGGGTCGAGGGCTTTGGTGGATGGCTACACCTTC. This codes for CASSQGGSRALVDGYTF.

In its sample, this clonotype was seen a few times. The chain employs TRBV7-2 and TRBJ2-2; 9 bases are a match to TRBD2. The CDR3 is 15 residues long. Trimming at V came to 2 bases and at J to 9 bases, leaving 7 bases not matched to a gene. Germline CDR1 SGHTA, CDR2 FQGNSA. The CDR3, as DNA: TGTGCCAGCAGCTTAAGTGCTAGCGGGGTTAGGGAGCTGTTTTTT. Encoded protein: CASSLSASGVRELFF.

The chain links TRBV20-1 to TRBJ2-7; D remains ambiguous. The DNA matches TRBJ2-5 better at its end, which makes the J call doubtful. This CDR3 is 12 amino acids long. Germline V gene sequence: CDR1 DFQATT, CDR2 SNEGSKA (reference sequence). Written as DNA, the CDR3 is TGCAGTGCTTCAAGCGCCCGGGAGACCCAGTACTTC. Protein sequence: CSASSARETQYF.

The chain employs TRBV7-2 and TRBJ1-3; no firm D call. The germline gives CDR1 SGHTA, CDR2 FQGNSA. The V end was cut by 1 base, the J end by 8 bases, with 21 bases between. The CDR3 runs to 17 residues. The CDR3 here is CASSLVRFGLGGDTIYF. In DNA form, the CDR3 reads TGTGCCAGCAGCTTAGTCCGGTTCGGGCTCGGAGGAGACACCATATATTTT.

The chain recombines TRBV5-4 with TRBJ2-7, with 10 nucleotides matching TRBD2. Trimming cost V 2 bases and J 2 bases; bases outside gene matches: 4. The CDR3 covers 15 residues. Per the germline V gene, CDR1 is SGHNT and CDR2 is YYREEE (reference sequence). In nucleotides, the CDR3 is TGTGCCAGCAGCTTTAGCGGGGGGCTTACCTACGAGCAGTACTTC. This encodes CASSFSGGLTYEQYF.

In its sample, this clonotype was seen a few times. CDR3 sequence: CSARGSASTYEQYF. The CDR3, as DNA: TGCAGTGCTAGAGGTTCAGCTTCGACCTACGAGCAGTACTTC. This chain connects TRBV20-1 to TRBJ2-7, with D hard to call. In germline, CDR1 is DFQATT, CDR2 SNEGSKA (reference sequence). The CDR3 length is 14 residues. The germline V and J ends were trimmed by 1 base and 2 bases, with 12 bases remaining between them.

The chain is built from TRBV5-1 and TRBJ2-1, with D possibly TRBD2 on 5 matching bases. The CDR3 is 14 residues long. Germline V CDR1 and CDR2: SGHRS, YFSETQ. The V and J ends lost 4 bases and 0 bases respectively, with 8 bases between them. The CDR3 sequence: CASSVEDSYNEQFF. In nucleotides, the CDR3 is TGCGCCAGCAGCGTGGAGGACTCCTACAATGAGCAGTTCTTC.

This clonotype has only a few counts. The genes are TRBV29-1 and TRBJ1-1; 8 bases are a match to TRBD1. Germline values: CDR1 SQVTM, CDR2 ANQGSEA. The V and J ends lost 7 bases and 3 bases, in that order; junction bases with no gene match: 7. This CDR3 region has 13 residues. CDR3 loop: CSASQGADTEAFF. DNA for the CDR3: TGCAGCGCCTCGCAGGGGGCCGACACTGAAGCTTTCTTT.

The CDR3 region is CSAPSSGGADTQYF. Written as DNA, the CDR3 is TGCAGTGCTCCTTCTAGCGGGGGGGCCGATACGCAGTATTTT. The genes are TRBV20-1 and TRBJ2-3; 12 bases fit TRBD2. The length of the CDR3 is 14 residues. CDR1 and CDR2 (germline): DFQATT, SNEGSKA (reference sequence). Trimming cost V 5 bases and J 6 bases; bases outside gene matches: 6.

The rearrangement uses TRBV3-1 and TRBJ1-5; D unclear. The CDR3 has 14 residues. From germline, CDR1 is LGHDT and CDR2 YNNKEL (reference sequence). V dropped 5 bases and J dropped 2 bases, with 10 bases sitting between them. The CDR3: CASSTDLGNQPQHF. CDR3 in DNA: TGTGCCAGCAGCACGGACCTGGGCAATCAGCCCCAGCATTTT.

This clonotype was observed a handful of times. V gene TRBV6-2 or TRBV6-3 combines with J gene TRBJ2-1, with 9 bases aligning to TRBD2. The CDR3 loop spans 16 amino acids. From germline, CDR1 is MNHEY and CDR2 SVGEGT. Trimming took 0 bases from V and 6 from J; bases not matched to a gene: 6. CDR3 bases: TGTGCCAGCAGTTACTCGAAGGTAGCGGGAGTCAATGAGCAGTTCTTC. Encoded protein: CASSYSKVAGVNEQFF.

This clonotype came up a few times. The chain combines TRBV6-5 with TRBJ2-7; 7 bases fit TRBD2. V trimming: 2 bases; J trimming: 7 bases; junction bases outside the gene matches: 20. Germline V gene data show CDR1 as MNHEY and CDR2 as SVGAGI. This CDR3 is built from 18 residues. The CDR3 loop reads CASSYEASGRGSYNEQYF. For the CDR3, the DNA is TGTGCCAGCAGTTACGAGGCTAGCGGCCGAGGTTCCTACAATGAGCAGTACTTC.

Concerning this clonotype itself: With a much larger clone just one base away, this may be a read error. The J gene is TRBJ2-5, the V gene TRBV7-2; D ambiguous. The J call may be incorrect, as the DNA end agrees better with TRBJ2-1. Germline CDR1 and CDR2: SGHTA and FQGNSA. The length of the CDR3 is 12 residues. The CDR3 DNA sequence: TGTGCCAGCAGCTTGACGGTGGAGACCCAGTTCTTC. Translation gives CASSLTVETQFF.

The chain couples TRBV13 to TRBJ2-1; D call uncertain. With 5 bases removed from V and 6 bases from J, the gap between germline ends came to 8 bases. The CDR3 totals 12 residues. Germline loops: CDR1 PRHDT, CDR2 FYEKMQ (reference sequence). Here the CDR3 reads CASSRDSNEQFF. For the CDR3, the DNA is TGTGCCAGCAGCCGCGATTCCAATGAGCAGTTCTTC.

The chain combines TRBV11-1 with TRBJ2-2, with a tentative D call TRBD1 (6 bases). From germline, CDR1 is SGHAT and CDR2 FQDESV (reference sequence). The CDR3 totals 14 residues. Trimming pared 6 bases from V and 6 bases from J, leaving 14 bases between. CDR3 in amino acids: CASRNTGSPGELFF. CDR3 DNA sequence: TGTGCCAGCAGAAACACAGGGTCCCCCGGGGAGCTGTTTTTT.

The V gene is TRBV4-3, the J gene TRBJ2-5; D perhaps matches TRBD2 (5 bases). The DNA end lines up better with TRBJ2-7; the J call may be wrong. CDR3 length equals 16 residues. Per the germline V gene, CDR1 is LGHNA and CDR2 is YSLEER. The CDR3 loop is CASSQEWGEAPYEQYF. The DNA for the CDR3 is TGCGCCAGCAGCCAAGAATGGGGAGAGGCCCCCTACGAGCAGTACTTC.

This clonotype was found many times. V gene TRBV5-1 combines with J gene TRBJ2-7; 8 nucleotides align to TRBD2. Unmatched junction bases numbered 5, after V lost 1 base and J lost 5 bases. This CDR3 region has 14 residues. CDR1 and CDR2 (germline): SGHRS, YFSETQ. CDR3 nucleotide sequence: TGCGCCAGCAGCTTGAGGGGACTAGAGGACGAGCAGTACTTC. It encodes CASSLRGLEDEQYF. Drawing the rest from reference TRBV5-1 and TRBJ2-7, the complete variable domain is KAGVTQTPRYLIKTRGQQVTLSCSPISGHRSVSWYQQTPGQGLQFLFEYFSETQRNKGNFPGRFSGRQFSNSRSEMNVSTLELGDSALYLCASSLRGLEDEQYFGPGTRLTVT.

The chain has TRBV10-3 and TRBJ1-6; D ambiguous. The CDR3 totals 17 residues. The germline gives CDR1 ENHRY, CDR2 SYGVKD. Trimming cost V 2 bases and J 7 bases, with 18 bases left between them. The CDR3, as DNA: TGTGCCATCAGTGAGCCCTCGAGGCGGAACATGAATTCACCCCTCCACTTT. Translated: CAISEPSRRNMNSPLHF.

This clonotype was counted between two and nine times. CDR3 region: CSARDRSLYDEQYF. The CDR3 nucleotides are TGCAGTGCTAGAGACCGATCCTTGTACGACGAGCAGTACTTC. This rearrangement joins TRBV20-1 to TRBJ2-7; D remains ambiguous. Germline CDR1 DFQATT, CDR2 SNEGSKA (reference sequence). This CDR3 region has 14 residues. V gave up 0 bases and J gave up 5 bases, with 14 bases separating them.

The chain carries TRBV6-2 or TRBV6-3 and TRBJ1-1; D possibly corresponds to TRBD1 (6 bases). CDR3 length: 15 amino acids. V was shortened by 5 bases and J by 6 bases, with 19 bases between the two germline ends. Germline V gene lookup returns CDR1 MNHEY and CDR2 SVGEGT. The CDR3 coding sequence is TGTGCCAGCAGTCCCATAAGGACAGAAAGCGCTGAAGCTTTCTTT. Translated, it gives CASSPIRTESAEAFF.

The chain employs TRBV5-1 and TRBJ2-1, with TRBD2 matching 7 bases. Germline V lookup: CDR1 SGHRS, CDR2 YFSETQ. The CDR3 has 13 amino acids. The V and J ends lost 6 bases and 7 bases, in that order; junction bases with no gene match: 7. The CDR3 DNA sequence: TGCGCCAGCACCTGGGGGGGAGGTAATGAGCAGTTCTTC. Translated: CASTWGGGNEQFF. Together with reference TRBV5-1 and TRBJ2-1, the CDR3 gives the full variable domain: KAGVTQTPRYLIKTRGQQVTLSCSPISGHRSVSWYQQTPGQGLQFLFEYFSETQRNKGNFPGRFSGRQFSNSRSEMNVSTLELGDSALYLCASTWGGGNEQFFGPGTRLTVL.

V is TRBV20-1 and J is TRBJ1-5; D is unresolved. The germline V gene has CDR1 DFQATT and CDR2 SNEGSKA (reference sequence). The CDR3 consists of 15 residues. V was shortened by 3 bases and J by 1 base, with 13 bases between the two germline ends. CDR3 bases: TGCAGTGCTAGCCCCACGACTGTGAGCAATCAGCCCCAGCATTTT. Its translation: CSASPTTVSNQPQHF.

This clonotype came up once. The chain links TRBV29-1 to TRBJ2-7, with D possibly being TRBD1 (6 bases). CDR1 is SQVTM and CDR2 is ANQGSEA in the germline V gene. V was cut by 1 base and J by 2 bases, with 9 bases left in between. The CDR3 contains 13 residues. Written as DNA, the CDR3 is TGCAGCGTTGAAGGAACAGGGACCTACGAGCAGTACTTC. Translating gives CSVEGTGTYEQYF.

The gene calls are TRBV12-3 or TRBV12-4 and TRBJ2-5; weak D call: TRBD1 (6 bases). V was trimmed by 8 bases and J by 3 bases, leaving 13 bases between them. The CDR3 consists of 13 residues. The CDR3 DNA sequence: TGTGCCAGCCACCGGGACATCGAAGAGACCCAGTACTTC. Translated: CASHRDIEETQYF.

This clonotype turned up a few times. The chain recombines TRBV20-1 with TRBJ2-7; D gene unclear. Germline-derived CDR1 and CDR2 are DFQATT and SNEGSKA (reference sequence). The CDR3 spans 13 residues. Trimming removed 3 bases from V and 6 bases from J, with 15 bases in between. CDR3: CSASGNPAGEQYF. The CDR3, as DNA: TGCAGTGCTAGCGGCAACCCCGCCGGCGAGCAGTACTTC.

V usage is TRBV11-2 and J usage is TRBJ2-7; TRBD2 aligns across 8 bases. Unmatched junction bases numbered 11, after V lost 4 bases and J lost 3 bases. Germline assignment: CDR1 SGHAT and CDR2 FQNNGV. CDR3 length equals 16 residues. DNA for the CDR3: TGTGCCAGCAGCTCTGGCCTAGCGGGTCGTCTCTACGAGCAGTACTTC. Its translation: CASSSGLAGRLYEQYF.

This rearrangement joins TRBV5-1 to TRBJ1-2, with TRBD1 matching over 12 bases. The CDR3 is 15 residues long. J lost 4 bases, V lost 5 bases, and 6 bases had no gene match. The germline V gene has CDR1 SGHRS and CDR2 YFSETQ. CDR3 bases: TGCGCCAGCAGGTCACCGGGACAGGGGGCCTATGGCTACACCTTC. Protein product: CASRSPGQGAYGYTF.

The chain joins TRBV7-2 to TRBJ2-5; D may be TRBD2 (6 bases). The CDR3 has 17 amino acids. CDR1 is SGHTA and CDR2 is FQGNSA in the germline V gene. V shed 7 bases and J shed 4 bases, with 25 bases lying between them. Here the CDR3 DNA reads TGTGCCAGCACCCCGTGGGGGGTCGGCAGGGAGGTAGAGACCCAGTACTTC. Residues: CASTPWGVGREVETQYF.